A single sample gave rise to the 18 T cell receptor beta chains below, sequenced in a study of CD4 T cells in relation to SARS-CoV-2 and coronaviruses. Unexposed donor CD4+ T cells date from about 2011-2018, before the COVID-19 pandemic. Isolation of CD4+ T cells took place after roughly nine days in culture. Here immunoSEQ multiplex PCR was the method, and the copy in TCRdb shows in-frame clones only, minus some. The profile covers around 20,000 clones, with about 81% appearing a single time and approximately 13% taken by the ten largest. What these receptors recognize is not known. Material: CD4+ T cells from PBMCs, cultured in vitro. These receptors all stem from a human donor in good health.

This chain links TRBV30 with TRBJ2-2, with 11 bases lining up with TRBD1. J gave up 5 bases and V 5 bases, and 4 bases lay outside the gene matches. Germline V CDR1 and CDR2: GTSNPN, SVGIG (reference sequence). The CDR3 runs to 14 residues. The DNA of the CDR3 is TGTGCCTGGGGAGGACAGGGGGCTACCGGGGAGCTGTTTTTT. It translates to CAWGGQGATGELFF.

This clone appeared a few times. The chain employs TRBV4-1 and TRBJ2-5, with 9 bases identical to TRBD2. CDR3 length equals 16 residues. Germline V CDR1 and CDR2: MGHRA, YSYEKL. V was pared by 6 bases and J by 4 bases, with 12 bases of the junction left unmatched. The CDR3 is CASSLTLAGSGETQYF. CDR3 in DNA: TGCGCCAGCAGTTTGACGCTAGCGGGATCGGGAGAGACCCAGTACTTC.

The chain uses TRBV7-9 and TRBJ2-7; D tentatively reads TRBD1 or TRBD2 (5 bases each). CDR1 and CDR2 (germline): SEHNR, FQNEAQ (reference sequence). V gave up 6 bases and J gave up 1 base, with 10 bases separating them. CDR3 length equals 13 residues. CDR3: CASRRDGSYEQYF. CDR3 coding DNA: TGTGCCAGCAGGAGGGACGGTTCCTACGAGCAGTACTTC.

In DNA, the CDR3 is TGTGCCAGTAGTATAGATGCGGGACAGGGGGCTGACGAGCAGTACTTC. Its protein product is CASSIDAGQGADEQYF. The gene calls are TRBV19 and TRBJ2-7, with TRBD1 matching over 12 bases. The germline V gene encodes CDR1 LNHDA and CDR2 SQIVND (reference sequence). The junction had 5 bases not matched to a gene; V was cut back by 0 bases and J by 5 bases. The length of the CDR3 is 16 residues.

CDR3 in DNA: TGTGCCACCAGTGATGGGACTGGGAGCACAGATACGCAGTATTTT. It specifies CATSDGTGSTDTQYF. V is TRBV24-1 and J is TRBJ2-3; D might be TRBD2 (6 bases). V lost 3 bases and J lost 0, with 9 bases in between. Germline lookup yields CDR1 KGHDR and CDR2 SFDVKD. The CDR3 spans 15 residues.

The chain links TRBV29-1 to TRBJ1-4; D remains ambiguous. The CDR3 is 14 amino acids. The V end was cut by 7 bases, the J end by 1 base, with 13 bases between. The germline V gene has CDR1 SQVTM and CDR2 ANQGSEA. The CDR3: CSARPRITNEKLFF. The CDR3 DNA follows: TGCAGCGCTAGACCCCGGATAACTAATGAAAAACTGTTTTTT.

The chain joins TRBV14 to TRBJ2-1, with D perhaps matching TRBD2 (5 bases). The CDR3 is made up of 13 amino acids. Trimming took 0 bases from V and 10 from J, leaving 10 bases between them. Germline V gives CDR1 SGHDN, CDR2 FVKESK. The DNA for the CDR3 is TGTGCCAGCAGCCAAGATAACCCGGGGGAGCAGTTCTTC. Translating gives CASSQDNPGEQFF.

Only a few counts were recorded for this clone. The CDR3 region has the DNA TGTGCCTGGACCCGCCTCCAGTGGCTTGAGAACACTGAAGCTTTCTTT. Its protein product is CAWTRLQWLENTEAFF. The chain joins TRBV30 to TRBJ1-1; D is undetermined. CDR3 size: 16 residues. Germline V lookup: CDR1 GTSNPN, CDR2 SVGIG (reference sequence). Trimming removed 4 bases from V and 1 base from J, with 19 bases in between.

V is TRBV5-6 and J is TRBJ1-3; no reliable D call. The germline V gene encodes CDR1 SGHDT and CDR2 YYEEEE. V gave up 0 bases and J gave up 0 bases, with 7 bases separating them. CDR3 size: 15 residues. This chain's CDR3 is CASSLALSSGNTIYF. The DNA for the CDR3 is TGTGCCAGCAGCTTGGCCCTCAGCTCTGGAAACACCATATATTTT.

The chain couples TRBV11-3 to TRBJ2-5; 8 bases agree with TRBD1. Unmatched junction bases numbered 8, after V lost 1 base and J lost 4 bases. The length of the CDR3 is 16 residues. The germline CDR1 and CDR2 sequences are SGHNT and YENEEA. The CDR3 region has the DNA TGTGCCAGCAGCTTAGGCCGCGGACAGGGCGGAGAGACCCAGTACTTC. It translates to CASSLGRGQGGETQYF.

The chain links TRBV3-1 (or the pseudogene TRBV3-2) to TRBJ2-2; 9 nucleotides match TRBD2. Looked up from germline, CDR1 is LGHDT and CDR2 is YNNKEL (reference sequence). This CDR3 region has 15 residues. J was trimmed by 9 bases and V by 4 bases; bases with no gene match: 9. The CDR3 reads CASSRTSDRYRELFF. The CDR3 DNA is TGTGCCAGCAGCCGGACTAGCGACCGGTATCGGGAGCTGTTTTTT.

This rearrangement joins TRBV18 to TRBJ1-1, with 7 bases aligning to TRBD1. V shed 6 bases and J 3 bases; nucleotides not matched to a gene: 4. The CDR3 contains 13 residues. In germline, CDR1 is KGHSH, CDR2 LQKENI. The CDR3 coding sequence is TGTGCCAGCTCCCCCCAGGGGGACACTGAAGCTTTCTTT. Protein sequence: CASSPQGDTEAFF.

The rearrangement uses TRBV28 and TRBJ1-5; no firm D call. The germline V gene has CDR1 MDHEN and CDR2 SYDVKM. CDR3 size: 12 residues. Trimming pared 8 bases from V and 0 bases from J, leaving 5 bases between. CDR3 sequence reads: CASGDSNQPQHF. The CDR3 nucleotides are TGTGCCAGCGGGGATAGCAATCAGCCCCAGCATTTT. Full variable domain (remainder filled in from reference TRBV28 and TRBJ1-5): DVKVTQSSRYLVKRTGEKVFLECVQDMDHENMFWYRQDPGLGLRLIYFSYDVKMKEKGDIPEGYSVSREKKERFSLILESASTNQTSMYLCASGDSNQPQHFGDGTRLSIL.

The chain is built from TRBV29-1 and TRBJ2-7; possible D gene TRBD1, 6 bases. V was pared by 5 bases and J by 5 bases, with 10 bases between. This CDR3 has 11 residues. Germline CDR1 and CDR2: SQVTM and ANQGSEA. The CDR3 spells CSVYTGNEQYF. CDR3 coding DNA: TGCAGCGTTTATACAGGGAACGAGCAGTACTTC.

This chain links TRBV5-4 with TRBJ2-1; 11 bases fit TRBD2. The length of the CDR3 is 15 residues. V was clipped by 8 bases and J by 4 bases; unmatched bases: 8. Germline V gene sequence: CDR1 SGHNT, CDR2 YYREEE (reference sequence). The CDR3 bases are TGTGCCAGTAGAACCGGGACTAGCGGATACAATGAGCAGTTCTTC. As protein: CASRTGTSGYNEQFF.

The chain carries TRBV5-1 and TRBJ2-1; 10 nucleotides agree with TRBD1. This CDR3 region has 21 residues. J was trimmed by 1 base and V by 4 bases; bases with no gene match: 20. Germline lookup yields CDR1 SGHRS and CDR2 YFSETQ. CDR3 residues: CASSIPRTDRGIRDSYNEQFF. DNA of the CDR3: TGCGCCAGCAGCATCCCAAGAACGGACAGGGGGATACGCGATTCCTACAATGAGCAGTTCTTC.

V gene TRBV30 combines with J gene TRBJ2-3, with 7 nucleotides matching TRBD2. The CDR3 sequence is 14 residues long. Germline lookup yields CDR1 GTSNPN and CDR2 SVGIG (reference sequence). The V segment lost 5 bases and the J segment 14 bases; nucleotides outside the gene matches: 19. The CDR3 sequence is CAWDGKGVAGDLYF. In DNA form, the CDR3 reads TGTGCCTGGGACGGTAAAGGAGTAGCGGGTGATTTGTATTTT.

V is TRBV7-8 and J is TRBJ2-5; D not resolved. The CDR3 extends over 10 amino acids. The V gene's germline CDR1 is SGHVS and CDR2 FQNEAQ. V was cut by 1 base and J by 6 bases, with 0 bases left in between. The CDR3 nucleotides read TGTGCCAGCAGCTTAGAGACCCAGTACTTC. Translation: CASSLETQYF.